Shown below are 31 T cell receptor beta chains from a single sample sequenced in a study of CD8 T cells in Susac syndrome. Random-hexamer reverse transcription was applied to about 0.45 to 1 ug RNA. TCRdb re-analysed the immunoSEQ multiplex PCR reads in MiXCR, keeping a single row per CDR3 protein. This table has approximately 190,000 distinct CDR3 sequences, around 95% appearing once. Sequenced: CD4+ T cells from PBMCs. These receptors were obtained from a human donor with Susac syndrome.

This chain links TRBV27 with TRBJ2-5; 9 positions match TRBD1. The germline gives CDR1 MNHEY, CDR2 SMNVEV (reference sequence). With V trimmed by 8 bases and J by 2 bases, 3 bases remained unmatched. This CDR3 comprises 13 residues. The CDR3 sequence is CASGQGPQETQYF. CDR3 nucleotides: TGTGCCAGCGGACAGGGGCCTCAAGAGACCCAGTACTTC.

The chain employs TRBV6-2 or TRBV6-3 and TRBJ1-1; no reliable D call. The germline V gene has CDR1 MNHEY and CDR2 SVGEGT. This CDR3 contains 11 residues. V lost 10 bases to trimming and J lost 5 bases, with 11 bases between them. Here the CDR3 reads CATRVWTEAFF. Written as DNA, the CDR3 is TGTGCCACGAGGGTATGGACTGAAGCTTTCTTT.

This chain joins TRBV20-1 and TRBJ2-5; a possible D gene is TRBD2 (5 bases). V was cut by 4 bases and J by 4 bases, with 16 bases left in between. This CDR3 has 14 amino acids. Germline loops: CDR1 DFQATT, CDR2 SNEGSKA (reference sequence). This CDR3 reads CSATKDGVGETQYF. Here the CDR3 DNA reads TGCAGTGCTACCAAAGACGGGGTGGGAGAGACCCAGTACTTC.

The chain is built from TRBV12-3 or TRBV12-4 and TRBJ1-2; TRBD1 might be the D (6 bases). Between the trimmed V and J ends, which lost 6 bases and 0 bases, there was a span of 11 bases. The CDR3 sequence is 14 residues long. CDR3 nucleotides: TGTGCCAGCAGCTACAGGGCCGCTAACTATGGCTACACCTTC. Translating gives CASSYRAANYGYTF.

The chain employs TRBV6-5 and TRBJ2-3; the match to TRBD2 covers 7 bases. Germline lookup yields CDR1 MNHEY and CDR2 SVGAGI. The CDR3 is made up of 12 amino acids. V shed 6 bases, J shed 8 bases, and the junction held 5 bases outside the gene matches. The CDR3 protein is CASRMGGSTQYF. The DNA of the CDR3 is TGTGCCAGCAGGATGGGGGGGTCTACGCAGTATTTT.

This clonotype was recorded once. The chain is built from TRBV20-1 and TRBJ2-6; the D is unclear. Looked up from germline, CDR1 is DFQATT and CDR2 is SNEGSKA (reference sequence). V was pared by 2 bases and J by 0 bases, with 8 bases between. This CDR3 region has 15 residues. CDR3 sequence reads: CSARTFYSGANVLTF. The CDR3 DNA sequence: TGCAGTGCTAGAACTTTCTACTCTGGGGCCAACGTCCTGACTTTC.

The chain employs TRBV7-8 and TRBJ2-5, with 7 bases identical to TRBD1. Germline CDR1 is SGHVS and CDR2 is FQNEAQ. The CDR3 loop spans 17 amino acids. V dropped 5 bases and J dropped 1; count of bases not matched to a gene: 13. In DNA form, the CDR3 reads TGTGCCAGCAGCGGAGGCGAGGGACAGTCTTTCCAAGAGACCCAGTACTTC. Translation gives CASSGGEGQSFQETQYF. Full variable domain (rest looked up from reference TRBV7-8 and TRBJ2-5): GAGVSQSPRYKVAKRGQDVALRCDPISGHVSLFWYQQALGQGPEFLTYFQNEAQLDKSGLPSDRFFAERPEGSVSTLKIQRTQQEDSAVYLCASSGGEGQSFQETQYFGPGTRLLVL.

V is TRBV5-5 and J is TRBJ2-2, with TRBD1 matching 10 bases. V was clipped by 9 bases and J by 5 bases; unmatched bases: 4. The germline V gene encodes CDR1 SGHKS and CDR2 YYEKEE (reference sequence). The CDR3 runs 13 residues. CDR3 protein: CATGTGVTGELFF. CDR3 DNA: TGTGCCACCGGGACAGGGGTTACCGGGGAGCTGTTTTTT.

The count of this clonotype is one. This sequence joins TRBV20-1 and TRBJ1-1; D is unclear. Between the trimmed V and J ends, which lost 2 bases and 0 bases, there was a span of 10 bases. The CDR3 has 14 residues. CDR1 is DFQATT and CDR2 is SNEGSKA in the germline V gene (reference sequence). This chain's CDR3 is CSARRNPMNTEAFF. The CDR3 coding sequence is TGCAGTGCTAGAAGAAACCCCATGAACACTGAAGCTTTCTTT.

The rearrangement joins TRBV15 to TRBJ2-5, with 7 nucleotides matching TRBD2. J lost 4 bases, V lost 4 bases, and 6 bases had no gene match. The CDR3 contains 14 residues. Germline lookup yields CDR1 LNHNV and CDR2 YYDKDF (reference sequence). CDR3: CATSTGLDPETQYF. CDR3 sequence (DNA): TGTGCCACCAGCACCGGACTAGACCCAGAGACCCAGTACTTC.

The chain carries TRBV5-1 and TRBJ1-1; D is unclear. The V and J ends lost 1 base and 0 bases respectively, with 7 bases between them. The CDR3 is made up of 14 amino acids. Germline CDR1 SGHRS, CDR2 YFSETQ. Here the CDR3 DNA reads TGCGCCAGCAGCTTGACAGTGATGAACACTGAAGCTTTCTTT. It specifies CASSLTVMNTEAFF.

A remark on this clonotype: No DNA is shown, since the ends of the CDR3 on it are uncertain; the CDR3 is the one TCRdb lists. The rearrangement joins TRBV14 to TRBJ1-2. The CDR3 adds up to 13 amino acids, both ends counted. Germline CDR1 reads SGHDN; CDR2 reads FVKESK. This chain's CDR3 is CASSPSVGEGITF.

The DNA of the CDR3 is TGTGCCAGCAGTCCCGGGACAGGGCTGAGCGAGCAGTACTTC. Its translation: CASSPGTGLSEQYF. The chain has TRBV12-3 or TRBV12-4 and TRBJ2-7; 9 bases line up with TRBD1. The CDR3 has 14 amino acids. Unmatched junction bases numbered 8, after V lost 5 bases and J lost 6 bases.

The rearrangement joins TRBV3-1 to TRBJ2-2; a weak D match, TRBD1 (5 bases). The germline V gene has CDR1 LGHDT and CDR2 YNNKEL (reference sequence). The CDR3 has 15 residues. Trimming shortened V by 1 base and J by 5 bases, and 11 bases separated the two germline ends. The CDR3 protein is CASSQVWGRTGELFF. CDR3 DNA: TGTGCCAGCAGCCAAGTTTGGGGCAGGACCGGGGAGCTGTTTTTT.

V gene TRBV5-1 combines with J gene TRBJ2-1; D is perhaps TRBD2 (6 bases). V lost 0 bases and J 4 bases, leaving 11 bases between the germline ends. CDR3 size: 15 residues. CDR1 is SGHRS, CDR2 YFSETQ, per germline. CDR3 region: CASSLAGGLYNEQFF. CDR3 nucleotide sequence: TGCGCCAGCAGCTTGGCCGGGGGACTGTACAATGAGCAGTTCTTC.

J is TRBJ2-1 and V is TRBV19, with 11 bases identical to TRBD2. The CDR3 contains 16 residues. Germline V CDR1 and CDR2: LNHDA, SQIVND (reference sequence). The junction had 5 bases not matched to a gene; V was cut back by 3 bases and J by 4 bases. The CDR3 sequence: CASSMRGTSGYNEQFF. CDR3 in DNA: TGTGCCAGTAGTATGAGGGGGACTAGCGGATACAATGAGCAGTTCTTC. The entire variable domain, with the rest obtained from reference TRBV19 and TRBJ2-1, is as follows: DGGITQSPKYLFRKEGQNVTLSCEQNLNHDAMYWYRQDPGQGLRLIYYSQIVNDFQKGDIAEGYSVSREKKESFPLTVTSAQKNPTAFYLCASSMRGTSGYNEQFFGPGTRLTVL.

The CDR3 here is CASSIGDFSSYNEQFF. Here the CDR3 DNA reads TGTGCCAGTAGTATTGGGGACTTCAGCTCCTACAATGAGCAGTTCTTC. This chain connects TRBV19 to TRBJ2-1; tentatively, D is TRBD2 (6 bases). Germline V gene lookup returns CDR1 LNHDA and CDR2 SQIVND (reference sequence). V was trimmed by 3 bases and J by 0 bases, leaving 12 bases between them. The CDR3 extends over 16 amino acids.

This clonotype was counted only a few times. The gene calls are TRBV6-2 or TRBV6-3 and TRBJ2-5; D is undetermined. V was shortened by 6 bases and J by 3 bases, with 5 bases between the two germline ends. Germline-derived CDR1 and CDR2 are MNHEY and SVGEGT. This CDR3 spans 11 amino acids. CDR3 residues: CASRSEETQYF. In DNA form, the CDR3 reads TGTGCCAGCAGGTCAGAAGAGACCCAGTACTTC.

The chain links TRBV30 to TRBJ2-1; D is unclear. Germline lookup yields CDR1 GTSNPN and CDR2 SVGIG (reference sequence). CDR3 length equals 14 residues. V shed 1 base and J shed 0 bases, with 7 bases lying between them. The DNA for the CDR3 is TGTGCCTGGAGTGAAGGGTCCTCCTACAATGAGCAGTTCTTC. This sequence encodes CAWSEGSSYNEQFF. Full variable domain (rest looked up from reference TRBV30 and TRBJ2-1): SQTIHQWPATLVQPVGSPLSLECTVEGTSNPNLYWYRQAAGRGLQLLFYSVGIGQISSEVPQNLSASRPQDRQFILSSKKLLLSDSGFYLCAWSEGSSYNEQFFGPGTRLTVL.

V is TRBV14 and J is TRBJ2-1; perhaps TRBD2 as D (5 bases). The CDR3 has 12 amino acids. V lost 6 bases and J lost 8, with 11 bases in between. The germline gives CDR1 SGHDN, CDR2 FVKESK. The CDR3 is CASSQARDEQFF. DNA for the CDR3: TGTGCCAGCAGTCAGGCGAGGGATGAGCAGTTCTTC.

This chain joins TRBV7-2 and TRBJ2-7, with 7 bases that match TRBD1. There are 16 residues in the CDR3. CDR1 and CDR2 from the germline V gene are SGHTA and FQGNSA. Unmatched junction bases numbered 7, after V lost 0 bases and J lost 2 bases. The CDR3 protein is CASSLASGTAAYEQYF. CDR3 bases: TGTGCCAGCAGCTTAGCGTCCGGGACAGCAGCCTACGAGCAGTACTTC.

A remark on this clonotype: One end of the junction does not line up with germline, which may come from a read error. V usage is TRBV7-7 and J usage is TRBJ1-4; D perhaps matches TRBD1 (6 bases). This CDR3 spans 14 amino acids. Germline CDR1 is SSHAT and CDR2 is FNYEAQ (reference sequence). DNA of the CDR3: TGTGCTAGCAGCTTAGGGGGGTCTAATGAAAAACTGTTTTTT. This codes for CASSLGGSNEKLFF. Complete variable domain (other parts from reference TRBV7-7 and TRBJ1-4): GAGVSQSPRYKVTKRGQDVTLRCDPISSHATLYWYQQALGQGPEFLTYFNYEAQPDKSGLPSDRFSAERPEGSISTLTIQRTEQRDSAMYRCASSLGGSNEKLFFGSGTQLSVL.

This clonotype was counted once. The chain recombines TRBV5-1 with TRBJ1-1; D may be TRBD1 (5 bases). Germline-derived CDR1 and CDR2 are SGHRS and YFSETQ. The V and J ends lost 2 bases and 0 bases respectively, with 14 bases between them. This CDR3 has 16 residues. CDR3 amino acids: CASSFSPGPMNTEAFF. In DNA form, the CDR3 reads TGCGCCAGCAGCTTTTCCCCAGGGCCCATGAACACTGAAGCTTTCTTT. Together with reference TRBV5-1 and TRBJ1-1, the CDR3 gives the full variable domain: KAGVTQTPRYLIKTRGQQVTLSCSPISGHRSVSWYQQTPGQGLQFLFEYFSETQRNKGNFPGRFSGRQFSNSRSEMNVSTLELGDSALYLCASSFSPGPMNTEAFFGQGTRLTVV.

The CDR3 coding sequence is TGCAGTGCTCGACAGGGAAACACTGAAGCTTTCTTT. It translates to CSARQGNTEAFF. The chain employs TRBV20-1 and TRBJ1-1; 7 bases line up with TRBD1. The CDR3 extends over 12 amino acids. In germline, CDR1 is DFQATT, CDR2 SNEGSKA (reference sequence). Trimming removed 5 bases from V and 2 bases from J; junction bases left unmatched: 2.

The chain has TRBV6-1 and TRBJ1-1; a weak D match, TRBD1 (5 bases). Germline V lookup: CDR1 MNHNS, CDR2 SASEGT. CDR3 size: 16 residues. The germline V and J ends were trimmed by 4 bases and 0 bases, with 15 bases remaining between them. This chain's CDR3 is CASSVTVGRLNTEAFF. The CDR3 nucleotides read TGTGCCAGCAGTGTGACAGTAGGGCGTCTGAACACTGAAGCTTTCTTT.

CDR3 nucleotide sequence: TGTGCCTGGAGTGTAGACCTAAATCAGCCCCAGCATTTT. The encoded protein is CAWSVDLNQPQHF. J is TRBJ1-5 and V is TRBV30; D call uncertain. This CDR3 has 13 amino acids. CDR1 is GTSNPN, CDR2 SVGIG, per germline (reference sequence). Trimming stripped 0 bases from V and 4 bases from J, with 7 bases between.

The rearrangement links TRBV27 to TRBJ1-5; 10 bases are a match to TRBD1. The CDR3 loop spans 19 amino acids. V lost 5 bases and J lost 0; bases outside the gene matches: 13. Germline V lookup: CDR1 MNHEY, CDR2 SMNVEV (reference sequence). The CDR3 region has the DNA TGTGCCAGCAGTGACACAGACAGGGGGCCGGGGTATAGCAATCAGCCCCAGCATTTT. Protein: CASSDTDRGPGYSNQPQHF.

This clonotype was seen only once. V gene TRBV7-8 combines with J gene TRBJ1-4; the D gene is possibly TRBD1 (6 bases). The V end was cut by 5 bases, the J end by 4 bases, with 11 bases between. Germline V CDR1 and CDR2: SGHVS, FQNEAQ. This CDR3 comprises 14 residues. Written as DNA, the CDR3 is TGTGCCAGCAGCCTAACAGGGCTTAATGAAAAACTGTTTTTT. It yields the protein CASSLTGLNEKLFF.

With regard to this clonotype: Since the CDR3 does not end with the conserved phenylalanine or tryptophan, this likely comes from a read error. The chain is built from TRBV9 and TRBJ2-3; 7 positions agree with TRBD1. From germline, CDR1 is SGDLS and CDR2 YYNGEE. The CDR3 loop spans 14 amino acids. V was pared by 0 bases and J by 6 bases, with 4 bases of the junction left unmatched. The CDR3 nucleotides are TGTGCCAGCAGCGTAGCCGACAGGGCGGATACGCAGTATTTG. This codes for CASSVADRADTQYL.

V is TRBV5-1 and J is TRBJ1-2; D gene uncertain. The V end lost 2 bases, the J end lost 8 bases, and 10 bases lay between the germline ends. Looked up from germline, CDR1 is SGHRS and CDR2 is YFSETQ. This CDR3 contains 12 residues. The CDR3 region is CASSFDGPGYTF. In nucleotides, the CDR3 is TGCGCCAGCAGCTTCGACGGACCCGGCTACACCTTC.

This chain links TRBV9 with TRBJ1-1; weak D call: TRBD1 (6 bases). Between the trimmed V and J ends, which lost 0 bases and 0 bases, there was a span of 12 bases. This CDR3 spans 16 amino acids. The germline V gene has CDR1 SGDLS and CDR2 YYNGEE. The CDR3: CASSVEDSGMNTEAFF. CDR3 in DNA: TGTGCCAGCAGCGTAGAGGACAGTGGCATGAACACTGAAGCTTTCTTT.